The entry that follows covers one T cell receptor (beta chain) sequence. This specimen comes from a study of T cells in Graves' hyperthyroidism and ophthalmopathy. TCR beta CDR3 region amplification was performed from RNA transcripts. First-round RT-PCR with HTBI primers amplified the TCR CDR3 region. TCRdb processed the multiplex PCR reads anew with MiXCR; each CDR3 protein has one entry. In the table there are some 350,000 distinct CDR3 sequences, 19% of which are singletons. Trimming removed 3 bases from V and 7 bases from J, with 9 bases in between. In germline, CDR1 is SGHNT, CDR2 YENEEA. The CDR3 is 12 residues long. The study defined stable Graves' hyperthyroidism as no ophthalmopathy progression within 18 months. The PBMCs had their origin in roughly 9.4 ml of fresh peripheral blood.

The sample consisted of blood. This receptor was obtained from a woman younger than 30 with Graves' hyperthyroidism. The chain is built from TRBV11-3 and TRBJ1-2, with D perhaps TRBD1 (6 bases). The CDR3 region is CASSFGQFGYTF. CDR3 DNA sequence: TGTGCCAGCAGCTTCGGACAGTTTGGCTACACCTTC.